This T cell receptor (beta chain) was observed in a study of shared clonotypes between healthy human individuals (dated by TCRdb to the early 2020s). In terms of the full investigation: The cohort comprised a couple of women and a few men aged 18 to 49 years. To increase sequencing depth and limit assay-specific biases, different laboratories used diverse techniques to prepare libraries and sequence TCR repertoires. Per donor, leukapheresis produced somewhere between about 0.94 and 9 billion PBMCs. To estimate repertoire size and how much clonotype sharing occurs between individuals, the study deeply sequenced the blood TCR repertoires of five or six healthy adults. For each donor, CD4 naive and CD4 memory were each given three plates, CD8 naive was given two plates, and CD8 memory was given one plate. What the study reported, not specific to this receptor: Pairwise subsampling led to the expectation that sequencing depth would affect the degree of clonotype sharing among donors. Across four donors, about 5.2% of naive CD4, approximately 4% of naive CD8, 2.3% of memory CD4, and over 0.35% of memory CD8 clonotypes were shared. Naive subsets generally had larger estimated clonotype richness than memory subsets did. Rarefaction of sorted-subset datasets indicated incomplete sequencing despite the large sequencing depth. Compared with non-shared clonotypes, clonotypes shared by all four sorted-subset donors had higher generation probabilities. Sampling was restricted to blood, and TCR repertoires in tissue are likely to differ from TCR repertoires in blood. The genetic and exposure-history diversity represented was limited by the small number of donors.

Concerning this clone: It lacks a known antigen. Per-base qualities were not stored, and no clone one base away is much larger.

Healthy HIV-negative adults with no recently reported acute infections or vaccinations were included as donors. Every donor was a Caucasian adult living in Nashville, Tennessee, USA. CD4+ T cells were enriched through magnetic negative selection, after which naive cells were positively selected on CD45RA and the remaining negative fraction served as the memory subset. Blood was obtained by leukapheresis, after which PBMCs were separated by Ficoll-Histopaque density gradient centrifugation and cryopreserved in liquid nitrogen vapor phase. Purity and quantity of every magnetically sorted T cell population were checked by analytical flow cytometry. Genomic DNA was isolated from every sorted fraction and measured by UV absorbance on a Nanodrop 2000c. The junction shows trimming of 4 bases on V and 2 bases on J, plus 14 bases between the germline ends. The CDR3 has 15 amino acids, counting the end cysteine and phenylalanine. Only the CDR3 DNA is retained, 45 bases long and in frame from the first base. As encoded in the germline V gene, CDR1 is MDHEN while CDR2 is SYDVKM.

Using the deep immunoSEQ assay, TCR CDR3 regions were amplified from genomic DNA by multiplex PCR. Extracted genomic DNA from each cell subset was distributed evenly across all wells of several immunoSEQ 96-well plates, and each plate was treated as a replicate. Each replicate PCR for sorted subsets received about 180 ng genomic DNA, equal to about 30,000 T cell genomes. Purified libraries were measured with a Qubit 3.0 fluorometer, size-checked on a Bioanalyzer 2100, and measured again with the KAPA Library Quantification kit. Each immunoSEQ 96-well plate was sequenced on its own single-read 150-cycle Illumina NextSeq 550 flow cell. On the authors' methods: Because the immunoSEQ output included only junctional sequences and no quality scores, the filtering could not be the same as the filtering used for full-length reads. To assign V/J genes and CDR3, sequences were annotated using PyIR, a Python wrapper for IgBLAST v1.9, with IMGT germline references. Reads with weak V/J assignments (E-value above 1e-6), missing CDR3, stop codons, out-of-frame junctions, or ambiguous translated residues were removed. A V3J clonotype was defined by an identical inferred V gene, J gene, and CDR3 amino acid sequence. Percentage overlap between repertoires was calculated by dividing the number of shared unique clonotypes by the size of the smaller repertoire. Richness of each repertoire was evaluated using RTK rarefaction, the Chao1 estimator, and Recon v2.1 estimates of unobserved clonotypes. Generation probabilities for all TCRbeta clonotypes obtained by the gDNA method from a handful of donors were computed using OLGA. TCRdb mirrors the immuneACCESS table, restricted to in-frame sequences. Some clones are absent from its copies; in checked studies, under half trace to an unresolved V gene, and the reason for the others is unknown. Clonal size and the V and J genes are those of that table, whereas D and trimming came from the DNA. The sample table holds about 1.1 million clones, of which approximately 80% were seen once. Together, the top ten hold 0.61% of the sample.

This receptor was identified in a man younger than 35 in good health. Some clones in this sample may be carry-over from other donors' samples. Specimen: memory CD4+ T cells from PBMCs. Explained via the paper, the cell subset or site label denotes: CD45RA-negative fraction. The chain joins TRBV28 to TRBJ1-1; TRBD1 is possibly the D segment (5 matching bases). Here is the DNA: TGTGCCAGCAGTTGGGGGGGATTGGGTAACACTGAAGCTTTCTTT. It translates to CASSWGGLGNTEAFF.